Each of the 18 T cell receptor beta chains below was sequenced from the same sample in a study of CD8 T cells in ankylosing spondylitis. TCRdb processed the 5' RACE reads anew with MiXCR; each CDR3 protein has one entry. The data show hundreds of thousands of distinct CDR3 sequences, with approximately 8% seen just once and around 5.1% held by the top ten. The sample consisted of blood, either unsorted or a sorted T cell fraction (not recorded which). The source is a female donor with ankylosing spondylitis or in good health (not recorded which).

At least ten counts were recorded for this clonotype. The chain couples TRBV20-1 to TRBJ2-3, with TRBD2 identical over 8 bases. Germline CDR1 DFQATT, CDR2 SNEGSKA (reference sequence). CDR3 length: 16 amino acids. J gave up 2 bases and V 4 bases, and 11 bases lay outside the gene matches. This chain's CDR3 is CSATPWGSGNTDTQYF. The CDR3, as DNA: TGCAGTGCTACGCCTTGGGGTAGCGGGAACACAGATACGCAGTATTTT.

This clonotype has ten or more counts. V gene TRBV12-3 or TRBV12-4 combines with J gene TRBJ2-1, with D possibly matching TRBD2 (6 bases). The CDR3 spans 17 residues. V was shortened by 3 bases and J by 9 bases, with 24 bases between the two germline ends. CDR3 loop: CASSFRWRGADNAEQFF. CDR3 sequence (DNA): TGTGCCAGCAGTTTCCGGTGGAGGGGCGCGGACAACGCTGAGCAGTTCTTC.

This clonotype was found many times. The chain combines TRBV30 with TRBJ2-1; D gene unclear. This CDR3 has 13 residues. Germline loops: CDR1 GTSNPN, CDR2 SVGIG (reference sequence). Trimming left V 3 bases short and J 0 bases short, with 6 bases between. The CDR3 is CAWRSSSYNEQFF. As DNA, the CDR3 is TGTGCCTGGAGGTCGAGCTCCTACAATGAGCAGTTCTTC. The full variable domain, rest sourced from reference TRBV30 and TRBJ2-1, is SQTIHQWPATLVQPVGSPLSLECTVEGTSNPNLYWYRQAAGRGLQLLFYSVGIGQISSEVPQNLSASRPQDRQFILSSKKLLLSDSGFYLCAWRSSSYNEQFFGPGTRLTVL.

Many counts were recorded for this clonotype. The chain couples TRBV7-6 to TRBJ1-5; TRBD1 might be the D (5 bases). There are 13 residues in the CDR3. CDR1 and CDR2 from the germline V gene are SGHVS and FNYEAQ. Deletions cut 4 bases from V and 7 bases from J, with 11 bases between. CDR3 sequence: CASSSGQSQPQHF. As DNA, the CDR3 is TGTGCCAGCAGCTCAGGGCAGTCCCAGCCCCAGCATTTT.

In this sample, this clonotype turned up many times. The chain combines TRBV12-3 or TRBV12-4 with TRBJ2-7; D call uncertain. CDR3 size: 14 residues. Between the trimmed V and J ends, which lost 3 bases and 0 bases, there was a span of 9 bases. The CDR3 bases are TGTGCCAGCAGTTTTCCTACTCCCTCCTACGAGCAGTACTTC. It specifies CASSFPTPSYEQYF.

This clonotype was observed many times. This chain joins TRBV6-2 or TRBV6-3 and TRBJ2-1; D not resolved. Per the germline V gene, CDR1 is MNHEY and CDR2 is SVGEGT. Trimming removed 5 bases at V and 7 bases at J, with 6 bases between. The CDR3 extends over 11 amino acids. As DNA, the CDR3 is TGTGCCAGCAGTCACCTTAATGAGCAGTTCTTC. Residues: CASSHLNEQFF.

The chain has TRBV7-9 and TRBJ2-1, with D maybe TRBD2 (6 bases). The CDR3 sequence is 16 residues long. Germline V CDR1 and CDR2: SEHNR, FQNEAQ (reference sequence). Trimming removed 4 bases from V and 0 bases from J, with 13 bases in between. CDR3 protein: CASSSPSASSYNEQFF. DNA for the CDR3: TGTGCCAGCAGCTCACCTAGCGCGAGCTCCTACAATGAGCAGTTCTTC. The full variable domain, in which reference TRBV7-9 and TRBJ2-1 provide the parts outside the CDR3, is DTGVSQNPRHKITKRGQNVTFRCDPISEHNRLYWYRQTLGQGPEFLTYFQNEAQLEKSRLLSDRFSAERPKGSFSTLEIQRTEQGDSAMYLCASSSPSASSYNEQFFGPGTRLTVL.

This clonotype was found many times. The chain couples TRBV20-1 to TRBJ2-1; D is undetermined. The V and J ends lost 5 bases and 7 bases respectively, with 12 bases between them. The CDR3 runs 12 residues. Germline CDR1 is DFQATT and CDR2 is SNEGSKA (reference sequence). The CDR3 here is CSALNTINEQFF. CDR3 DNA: TGCAGTGCTCTGAACACTATAAATGAGCAGTTCTTC.

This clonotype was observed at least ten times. The CDR3 region is CASSLAGLPSYEQYF. The CDR3 coding sequence is TGTGCCAGCAGCTTAGCGGGCCTCCCCTCCTACGAGCAGTACTTC. This chain connects TRBV7-2 to TRBJ2-7; no firm D call. This CDR3 contains 15 residues. The germline V gene has CDR1 SGHTA and CDR2 FQGNSA. V was shortened by 0 bases and J by 0 bases, with 9 bases between the two germline ends.

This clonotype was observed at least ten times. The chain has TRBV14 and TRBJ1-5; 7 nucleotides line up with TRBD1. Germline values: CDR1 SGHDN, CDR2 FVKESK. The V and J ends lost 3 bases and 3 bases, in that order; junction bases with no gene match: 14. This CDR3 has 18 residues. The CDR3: CASSHPGRQGLNNQPQHF. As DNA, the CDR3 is TGTGCCAGCAGCCACCCCGGGAGACAGGGATTGAACAATCAGCCCCAGCATTTT.

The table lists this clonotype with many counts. In nucleotides, the CDR3 is TGCGCCAGCAGCTCCACCCAAGAGACCCAGTACTTC. Amino acid sequence: CASSSTQETQYF. This chain connects TRBV5-1 to TRBJ2-5; D is unresolved. Trimming stripped 3 bases from V and 1 base from J, with 4 bases between. Germline V CDR1 and CDR2: SGHRS, YFSETQ. The CDR3 consists of 12 residues.

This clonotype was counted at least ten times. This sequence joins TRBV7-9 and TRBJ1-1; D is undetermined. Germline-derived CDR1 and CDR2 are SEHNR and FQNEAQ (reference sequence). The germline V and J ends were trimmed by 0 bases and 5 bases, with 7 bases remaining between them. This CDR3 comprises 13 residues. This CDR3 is CASSLAKGTEAFF. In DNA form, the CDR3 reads TGTGCCAGCAGCTTAGCCAAAGGGACTGAAGCTTTCTTT.

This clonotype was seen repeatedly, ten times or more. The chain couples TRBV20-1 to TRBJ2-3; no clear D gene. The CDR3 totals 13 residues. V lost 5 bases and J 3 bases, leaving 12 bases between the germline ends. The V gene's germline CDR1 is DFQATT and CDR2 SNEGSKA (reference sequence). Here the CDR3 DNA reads TGCAGTGCTCCGCCCCTGGGGACAGATACGCAGTATTTT. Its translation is CSAPPLGTDTQYF.

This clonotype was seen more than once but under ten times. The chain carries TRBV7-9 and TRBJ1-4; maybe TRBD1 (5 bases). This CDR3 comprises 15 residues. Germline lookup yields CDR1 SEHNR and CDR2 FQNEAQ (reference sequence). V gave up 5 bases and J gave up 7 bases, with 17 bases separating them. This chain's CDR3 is CASSLGLRRGEKLFF. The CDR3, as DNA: TGTGCCAGCAGCCTCGGGCTCAGGAGGGGTGAAAAACTGTTTTTT.

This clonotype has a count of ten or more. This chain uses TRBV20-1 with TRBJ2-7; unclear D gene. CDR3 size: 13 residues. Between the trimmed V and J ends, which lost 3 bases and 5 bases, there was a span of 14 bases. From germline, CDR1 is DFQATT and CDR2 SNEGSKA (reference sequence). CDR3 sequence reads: CSASSGLSNEQYF. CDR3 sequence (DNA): TGCAGTGCTAGTTCTGGCCTCAGCAACGAGCAGTACTTC.

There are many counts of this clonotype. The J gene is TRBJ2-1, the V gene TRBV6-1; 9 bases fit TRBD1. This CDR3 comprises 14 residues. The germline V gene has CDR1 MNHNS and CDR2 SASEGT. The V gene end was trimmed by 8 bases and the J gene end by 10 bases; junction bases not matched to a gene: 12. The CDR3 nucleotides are TGTGCCAGCTCAGGAGGGACAGGGTTCGGAGAGCAGTTCTTC. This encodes CASSGGTGFGEQFF.

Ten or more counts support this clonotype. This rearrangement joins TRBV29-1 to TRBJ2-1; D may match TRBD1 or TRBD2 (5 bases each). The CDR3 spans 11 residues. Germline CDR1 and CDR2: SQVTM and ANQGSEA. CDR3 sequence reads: CGLALGDEQFF. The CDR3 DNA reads TGCGGGCTAGCCCTAGGGGACGAGCAGTTCTTC.

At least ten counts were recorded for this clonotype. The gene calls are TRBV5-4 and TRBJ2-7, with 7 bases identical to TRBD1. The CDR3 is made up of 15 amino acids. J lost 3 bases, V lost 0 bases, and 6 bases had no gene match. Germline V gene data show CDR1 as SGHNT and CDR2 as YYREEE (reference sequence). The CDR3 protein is CASSLERQGDYEQYF. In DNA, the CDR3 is TGTGCCAGCAGCTTGGAACGACAGGGAGACTACGAGCAGTACTTC.